This TCR beta chain came from a study of control samples from healthy donors and cancer patients. This CDR3 has 15 residues. Trimming shortened V by 0 bases and J by 2 bases, and 9 bases separated the two germline ends. Only in-frame clones appear in the TCRdb table, and some are missing; sequencing was by immunoSEQ multiplex PCR. The sample has some 98,000 clones, about four fifths seen once. The receptor's source is a man between 65 and 85 years old with lung cancer. The sequencing input was PBMCs. V and J are TRBV5-7 and TRBJ1-5; TRBD1 is a possible D gene (6 bases). TRBV5-7 is identified as an open reading frame with a role that is uncertain. CDR3 DNA: TGTGCCAGCAGCTTGGGGGACACGGGCAATCAGCCCCAGCATTTT. Its protein product is CASSLGDTGNQPQHF.